The 18 T cell receptor beta chains reported below all come from one sample, sequenced in a study of OX40 agonist ivuxolimab in advanced cancers. TCRdb keeps only in-frame clones here, not all; method: immunoSEQ multiplex PCR. The sample shows 50,000 to 75,000 clones, 86% of them seen only once. The specimen comprised CD4+ or CD8+ T cells sorted from blood, sampled in a trial of the OX40 agonist ivuxolimab. These receptors were taken from an adult with an advanced solid tumor such as melanoma, head and neck, liver or kidney cancer.

The chain joins TRBV2 to TRBJ2-1; 8 bases are shared with TRBD2. The CDR3 is 15 residues long. J lost 6 bases, V lost 5 bases, and 9 bases had no gene match. Germline V CDR1 and CDR2: SNHLY, FYNNEI. The CDR3, as DNA: TGTGCCAGCAGTAGAATCAGCGGGAGAATCAATGAGCAGTTCTTC. Protein sequence: CASSRISGRINEQFF.

The rearrangement uses TRBV6-6 and TRBJ2-1; 11 nucleotides align to TRBD1. The germline V gene encodes CDR1 MNHNY and CDR2 SVGAGI (reference sequence). The CDR3 loop spans 14 amino acids. V shed 6 bases and J 6 bases; nucleotides not matched to a gene: 4. CDR3 sequence: CASRPGTGGNEQFF. The CDR3 DNA is TGTGCCAGCAGACCCGGGACAGGGGGCAATGAGCAGTTCTTC.

This clone was seen just once. The chain employs TRBV27 and TRBJ1-2; possibly TRBD1 for D (6 bases). The CDR3 runs to 16 residues. V was clipped by 6 bases and J by 0 bases, with 17 bases between them. Germline CDR1 and CDR2: MNHEY and SMNVEV (reference sequence). CDR3 sequence (DNA): TGTGCCAGCAGCTGGTCCGGTGGGACAACTAACTATGGCTACACCTTC. Protein product: CASSWSGGTTNYGYTF.

This chain links TRBV6-4 with TRBJ1-6, with a tentative D call TRBD1 (6 bases). Germline V gives CDR1 MRHNA, CDR2 SNTAGT. The V and J ends lost 8 bases and 1 base respectively, with 18 bases between them. This CDR3 has 17 residues. This chain's CDR3 is CASGGSTGKSYNSPLHF. The CDR3 DNA reads TGTGCCAGCGGAGGGAGTACAGGGAAGTCCTATAATTCACCCCTCCACTTT.

The V gene is TRBV5-8, the J gene TRBJ2-2, with 10 bases matching TRBD1. Germline V CDR1 and CDR2: SGHTS, YDEGEE. After removal of 6 bases from V and 3 bases from J, the junction contained 8 bases not matched to a gene. The CDR3 is made up of 16 amino acids. The CDR3 protein is CASNPGTGVYTGELFF. The CDR3 bases are TGTGCCAGCAACCCCGGGACAGGGGTTTACACCGGGGAGCTGTTTTTT.

The chain links TRBV7-8 to TRBJ2-1; D not resolved. Germline V gene lookup returns CDR1 SGHVS and CDR2 FQNEAQ. CDR3 length: 11 amino acids. V was trimmed by 5 bases and J by 8 bases, leaving 7 bases between them. CDR3 sequence reads: CASSVLDEQFF. The CDR3 nucleotides read TGTGCCAGCAGCGTGCTCGATGAGCAGTTCTTC.

This chain uses TRBV7-3 with TRBJ2-1; TRBD1 aligns across 10 bases. The CDR3 covers 13 residues. Germline trimming cut 5 bases from V and 9 bases from J; bases unmatched to any gene: 4. Germline V gene lookup returns CDR1 SGHTA and CDR2 FQGTGA. This chain's CDR3 is CASSPGTGVEQFF. The CDR3 nucleotides are TGTGCCAGCAGCCCTGGGACAGGGGTTGAGCAGTTCTTC.

This clone was seen just once. This chain connects TRBV5-1 to TRBJ2-7; 9 bases are shared with TRBD2. V lost 0 bases to trimming and J lost 9 bases; unmatched junction nucleotides: 7. The germline gives CDR1 SGHRS, CDR2 YFSETQ. The CDR3 loop spans 14 amino acids. The CDR3 region is CASSLGLAGNGQYF. CDR3 coding DNA: TGCGCCAGCAGCTTGGGGCTAGCGGGGAACGGGCAGTACTTC.

This sequence joins TRBV10-3 and TRBJ2-3; the match to TRBD1 covers 8 bases. J was trimmed by 0 bases and V by 7 bases; bases with no gene match: 3. Germline CDR1 ENHRY, CDR2 SYGVKD. This CDR3 is built from 14 residues. CDR3 region: CAITDRGSTDTQYF. Written as DNA, the CDR3 is TGTGCCATCACCGACAGGGGTAGCACAGATACGCAGTATTTT.

The chain carries TRBV4-3 and TRBJ2-3; D perhaps matches TRBD2 (5 bases). The V gene's germline CDR1 is LGHNA and CDR2 YSLEER. The CDR3 is 15 residues long. V gave up 1 base and J gave up 2 bases, with 10 bases separating them. Here the CDR3 reads CASSQGGGDTDTQYF. CDR3 bases: TGCGCCAGCAGCCAAGGAGGAGGAGACACAGATACGCAGTATTTT.

V usage is TRBV5-6 and J usage is TRBJ2-2; TRBD2 agrees at 7 bases. The CDR3 has 15 residues. Germline trimming cut 7 bases from V and 7 bases from J; bases unmatched to any gene: 13. The germline CDR1 and CDR2 sequences are SGHDT and YYEEEE. The CDR3 region is CASGPRWREGGELFF. The CDR3 nucleotides read TGTGCCAGCGGCCCGAGGTGGAGGGAGGGCGGGGAGCTGTTTTTT.

The V and J genes are TRBV23-1 and TRBJ1-2, with 7 bases fitting TRBD1. TRBV23-1 is an ORF, and what it does is uncertain. This CDR3 spans 14 amino acids. Trimming took 8 bases from V and 4 from J; bases not matched to a gene: 10. The CDR3 is CASGPLGGFYGYTF. DNA for the CDR3: TGCGCCAGCGGACCCCTAGGGGGCTTCTATGGCTACACCTTC.

The CDR3 here is CASSVTGAKGNEQFF. The CDR3 nucleotides are TGTGCCAGCAGCGTGACAGGGGCCAAGGGCAATGAGCAGTTCTTC. J is TRBJ2-1 and V is TRBV7-3; the match to TRBD1 covers 8 bases. The CDR3 has 15 amino acids. CDR1 and CDR2 from the germline V gene are SGHTA and FQGTGA. J gave up 6 bases and V 5 bases, and 9 bases lay outside the gene matches.

This clone was seen only once. The rearrangement links TRBV6-6 to TRBJ1-5; the match to TRBD1 covers 7 bases. This CDR3 is 14 amino acids long. Germline loops: CDR1 MNHNY, CDR2 SVGAGI (reference sequence). Trimming cost V 2 bases and J 5 bases; bases outside gene matches: 3. CDR3 loop: CASSYTGDHQPQHF. In nucleotides, the CDR3 is TGTGCCAGCAGTTACACAGGGGATCATCAGCCCCAGCATTTT.

The rearrangement links TRBV7-2 to TRBJ2-3; 8 bases are shared with TRBD1. V was clipped by 5 bases and J by 6 bases; unmatched bases: 7. The CDR3 totals 14 residues. Germline V gene sequence: CDR1 SGHTA, CDR2 FQGNSA. The CDR3 DNA reads TGTGCCAGCAGCCGGGACAGGTTGATCGATACGCAGTATTTT. This gives the protein CASSRDRLIDTQYF.

The sample holds one count of this clone. The genes are TRBV29-1 and TRBJ1-1; D is perhaps TRBD1 (5 bases). The germline V gene encodes CDR1 SQVTM and CDR2 ANQGSEA. The CDR3 spans 13 residues. V was trimmed by 2 bases and J by 11 bases, leaving 18 bases between them. Here the CDR3 DNA reads TGCAGCGTTGAAACCGAGCAGGGACTCACGGCTTTCTTT. Its protein product is CSVETEQGLTAFF.

This clone occurred a few times. The chain carries TRBV5-8 and TRBJ1-1, with D unresolved. Germline V gives CDR1 SGHTS, CDR2 YDEGEE. V was shortened by 3 bases and J by 5 bases, with 5 bases between the two germline ends. The CDR3 totals 11 residues. The CDR3 here is CASSSRTEAFF. CDR3 DNA sequence: TGTGCCAGCAGCTCGAGGACTGAAGCTTTCTTT. Combining the CDR3 with reference TRBV5-8 and TRBJ1-1 gives the whole variable domain EAGVTQSPTHLIKTRGQQATLRCSPISGHTSVYWYQQALGLGLQFLLWYDEGEERNRGNFPPRFSGRQFPNYSSELNVNALELEDSALYLCASSSRTEAFFGQGTRLTVV.

The chain carries TRBV27 and TRBJ1-1; maybe TRBD1 (5 bases). This CDR3 has 11 amino acids. The V gene's germline CDR1 is MNHEY and CDR2 SMNVEV (reference sequence). V was cut by 2 bases and J by 7 bases, with 5 bases left in between. The DNA of the CDR3 is TGTGCCAGCAGTTTAAGGGGTGAAGCTTTCTTT. It codes for CASSLRGEAFF.